This T cell receptor (beta chain) emerged from a study of blood T cell repertoires in COVID-19. Looking at the study overall: The United States, Italy and Spain were the sources of the acute and convalescent COVID-19 samples.

As originally analysed: Estimates of nucleated cell counts were drawn from the amplification of reference gene primers. Data came from immunoSEQ multiplex PCR; TCRdb stores just in-frame clones and leaves some out. V, J and clone size were drawn from that table, and D and trimming were deduced from the DNA. The table lists approximately 250,000 clones, about 86% of them singletons, with roughly 14% in the top ten. This CDR3 is 16 amino acids long. V lost 5 bases and J lost 1; bases outside the gene matches: 1. CDR1 is SEHNR, CDR2 FQNEAQ, per germline (reference sequence). Sequenced sample: peripheral blood. This chain connects TRBV7-9 to TRBJ2-3; 15 nucleotides line up with TRBD2. This receptor was obtained from an older woman with COVID-19, enrolled during active disease. Here the CDR3 reads CASSRTSGGGTDTQYF. The CDR3 DNA reads TGTGCCAGCAGCAGGACTAGCGGGGGGGGCACAGATACGCAGTATTTT.